The clone carrying this T cell receptor beta chain has a single count. The source of the sample is a study of blood T cell repertoires in COVID-19. Study context: From T cells, B-cell-depleted T cells, or PBMCs came the material, which was cDNA or gDNA.

Each recovered donor of Cohort 3 presented with two negative PCRs, clearance, or symptom resolution. This table comes from immunoSEQ multiplex PCR, and its TCRdb copy is limited to in-frame clones, with some not included. This table has around 450,000 clones, 75% to 90% appearing once. Trimming removed 2 bases from V and 4 bases from J, with 11 bases in between. The CDR3 is 14 residues long. Germline V gene sequence: CDR1 SEHNR, CDR2 FQNEAQ (reference sequence). The sequence was obtained from a woman aged 18-29 years who had recovered from COVID-19. Sequenced material: PBMCs or T cells enriched from blood (not recorded which). The V gene is TRBV7-9, the J gene TRBJ1-2; tentatively, D is TRBD1 (5 bases). CDR3 residues: CASSLKEGIYGYTF. CDR3 sequence (DNA): TGTGCCAGCAGCTTAAAGGAGGGGATCTATGGCTACACCTTC.